Following are 16 T cell receptor beta chains from one sample sequenced in a study of cytomegalovirus exposure and HLA in healthy donors (dated by TCRdb to between 2016 and 2019). Library preparation used the immunoSEQ multiplex PCR assay. A mixture of 60 forward primers for TCR Vbeta segments and 13 reverse primers for TCR Jbeta segments was used in the multiplex PCR. TCRdb carries this immuneACCESS record with in-frame sequences only. Its versions omit some clonotypes, under half of them owing to an unresolved V gene in the studies checked, with the rest unexplained. Here the sample has some 110,000 clones; about 80% occur a single time. Of the sample, over 2% falls within the top ten clones. The sample taken for sequencing was PBMCs. Receptors originate from a young man in good health and CMV-seronegative.

The V and J genes are TRBV5-1 and TRBJ2-1; D might be TRBD2 (6 bases). Trimming removed 6 bases at V and 8 bases at J, with 15 bases between. The CDR3 is made up of 13 amino acids. Germline V lookup: CDR1 SGHRS, CDR2 YFSETQ. This CDR3 is CASTVTTSYEQFF. As DNA, the CDR3 is TGCGCCAGCACCGTAACCACTAGCTATGAGCAGTTCTTC.

The rearrangement joins TRBV28 to TRBJ2-3; TRBD2 is a possible D gene (6 bases). CDR3 length equals 18 residues. The V gene lost 1 base and the J gene lost 4 bases, with 21 bases spanning the gap. Germline CDR1 is MDHEN and CDR2 is SYDVKM. The CDR3 DNA follows: TGTGCCAGCAGTTTATATCCGGTCGCTAGCGTCAAGTCAGATACGCAGTATTTT. This sequence encodes CASSLYPVASVKSDTQYF.

The rearrangement joins TRBV5-1 to TRBJ2-5; maybe TRBD2 (5 bases). The CDR3 is made up of 14 amino acids. Germline V lookup: CDR1 SGHRS, CDR2 YFSETQ. V was pared by 4 bases and J by 2 bases, with 12 bases between. The CDR3 coding sequence is TGCGCCAGCAGCGACGGGGAACCGCAAGAGACCCAGTACTTC. It is translated as CASSDGEPQETQYF. The full variable domain, completed using reference TRBV5-1 and TRBJ2-5, is KAGVTQTPRYLIKTRGQQVTLSCSPISGHRSVSWYQQTPGQGLQFLFEYFSETQRNKGNFPGRFSGRQFSNSRSEMNVSTLELGDSALYLCASSDGEPQETQYFGPGTRLLVL.

The gene calls are TRBV27 and TRBJ2-3; D is perhaps TRBD2 (5 bases). Between the trimmed V and J ends, which lost 2 bases and 10 bases, there was a span of 22 bases. This CDR3 spans 16 amino acids. Germline V gives CDR1 MNHEY, CDR2 SMNVEV (reference sequence). This CDR3 reads CASSLPPGYIMSAQYF. The CDR3, as DNA: TGTGCCAGCAGTTTACCCCCGGGGTACATTATGAGTGCGCAGTATTTT.

The CDR3 DNA sequence: TGTGCCAGCAGTGCGTCGAACTACAATGAGCAGTTCTTC. Translating gives CASSASNYNEQFF. This chain joins TRBV6-5 and TRBJ2-1, with D unclear. CDR1 is MNHEY, CDR2 SVGAGI, per germline. V was shortened by 5 bases and J by 3 bases, with 8 bases between the two germline ends. This CDR3 has 13 amino acids.

The CDR3 nucleotides are TGTGCCAGCAGCTTCCGGGAAAGAGGGGAGCTGTTTTTT. Its translation is CASSFRERGELFF. The chain combines TRBV7-6 with TRBJ2-2, with D maybe TRBD2 (5 bases). V was trimmed by 3 bases and J by 8 bases, leaving 10 bases between them. From germline, CDR1 is SGHVS and CDR2 FNYEAQ. The CDR3 has 13 residues.

CDR3 in DNA: TGCGCCAGCAGCCAAGACAGGCCCAGGGAAGGGGATGAGCAGTTCTTC. It yields the protein CASSQDRPREGDEQFF. The chain recombines TRBV4-3 with TRBJ2-1; perhaps TRBD1 as D (5 bases). This CDR3 contains 16 residues. V was clipped by 0 bases and J by 8 bases, with 17 bases between them. Germline-derived CDR1 and CDR2 are LGHNA and YSLEER.

This clone was observed a few times. The chain is built from TRBV5-3 and TRBJ2-1, with 10 nucleotides matching TRBD2. TRBV5-3 is annotated as an ORF whose role is uncertain. Trimming removed 5 bases from V and 3 bases from J; junction bases left unmatched: 5. The CDR3 has 15 amino acids. This chain's CDR3 is CARRSAGGNYNEQFF. CDR3 DNA sequence: TGTGCCAGAAGGTCAGCGGGAGGGAACTACAATGAGCAGTTCTTC.

The chain couples TRBV6-5 to TRBJ2-5; tentatively, D is TRBD2 (5 bases). The V and J ends lost 2 bases and 5 bases respectively, with 9 bases between them. The germline V gene encodes CDR1 MNHEY and CDR2 SVGAGI. The CDR3 covers 13 residues. The CDR3 region has the DNA TGTGCCAGCAGTTACGGGAGCCATGAGACCCAGTACTTC. Residues: CASSYGSHETQYF.

This clone is a singleton in its sample. V is TRBV28 and J is TRBJ2-7; 7 bases fit TRBD2. CDR1 and CDR2 (germline): MDHEN, SYDVKM. With 4 bases clipped from V and 5 bases from J, the junction kept 5 bases outside the gene matches. The CDR3 is 13 amino acids. CDR3 DNA sequence: TGTGCCAGCAGTTGGGGGGGGAGCCACGAGCAGTACTTC. It specifies CASSWGGSHEQYF. Based on the CDR3 plus reference TRBV28 and TRBJ2-7, the full variable domain is DVKVTQSSRYLVKRTGEKVFLECVQDMDHENMFWYRQDPGLGLRLIYFSYDVKMKEKGDIPEGYSVSREKKERFSLILESASTNQTSMYLCASSWGGSHEQYFGPGTRLTVT.

The chain joins TRBV6-5 to TRBJ2-3; D might be TRBD2 (6 bases). The V end was cut by 0 bases, the J end by 2 bases, with 12 bases between. The CDR3 sequence is 16 residues long. Germline CDR1 MNHEY, CDR2 SVGAGI. The chain's CDR3 is CASSYSRDFVTDTQYF. The CDR3 nucleotides read TGTGCCAGCAGTTACTCCCGGGACTTCGTCACAGATACGCAGTATTTT.

V usage is TRBV7-8 and J usage is TRBJ2-1; 8 nucleotides agree with TRBD2. V gave up 4 bases and J gave up 4 bases; unmatched junction bases: 6. The CDR3 covers 15 residues. CDR1 is SGHVS and CDR2 is FQNEAQ in the germline V gene. The CDR3 is CASSSLAGRYNEQFF. CDR3 in DNA: TGTGCCAGCAGCTCCTTAGCGGGACGGTACAATGAGCAGTTCTTC.

This sequence joins TRBV19 and TRBJ1-5; D is perhaps TRBD1 (5 bases). The CDR3 runs to 16 residues. Trimming took 1 base from V and 1 from J, leaving 11 bases between them. Germline assignment: CDR1 LNHDA and CDR2 SQIVND (reference sequence). The CDR3 region is CASSIGGGTSNQPQHF. The CDR3 DNA reads as TGTGCCAGTAGTATAGGGGGGGGGACCAGCAATCAGCCCCAGCATTTT.

The J gene is TRBJ2-1, the V gene TRBV7-7, with 9 positions matching TRBD1. The CDR3 runs to 15 residues. The V gene's germline CDR1 is SSHAT and CDR2 FNYEAQ (reference sequence). J lost 7 bases, V lost 5 bases, and 9 bases had no gene match. In DNA, the CDR3 is TGTGCCAGCAGCGCATCCGGGACAGGGTATAATGAGCAGTTCTTC. Translated: CASSASGTGYNEQFF.

The CDR3 sequence: CATWDRKGDSPLHF. As DNA, the CDR3 is TGTGCCACCTGGGACAGAAAGGGTGATTCACCCCTCCACTTT. The chain links TRBV5-4 to TRBJ1-6, with 7 positions matching TRBD1. V trimming: 9 bases; J trimming: 8 bases; junction bases outside the gene matches: 11. Germline CDR1 and CDR2: SGHNT and YYREEE (reference sequence). There are 14 residues in the CDR3.

The chain employs TRBV14 and TRBJ2-5; D not certain. The CDR3 has 14 residues. V was trimmed by 0 bases and J by 5 bases, leaving 10 bases between them. Germline CDR1 is SGHDN and CDR2 is FVKESK. CDR3 in DNA: TGTGCCAGCAGCCAAGAGTTAGGAGTTGAGACCCAGTACTTC. Its protein is CASSQELGVETQYF.